A selection of T cell receptor beta chains follows, all from one sample in a study of T cells in Graves' hyperthyroidism and ophthalmopathy. TCRdb recomputed calls from the multiplex PCR reads with MiXCR, one row per CDR3 protein. The sample carries approximately 400,000 distinct CDR3 sequences, around 15% recorded once. Specimen: blood. Receptors were obtained from a woman aged 30 to 39 with Graves' ophthalmopathy. Each CDR3 is given with its conserved first and last residue. Fields, in order: D gene, clone size, J gene, V gene, CDR3 protein, CDR3 DNA. D genes are given only for firm matches. Clone size is shown for a subset of rows, as once, few, many or a class of expanded clone.

d_call: .
clone_size: few
j_call: TRBJ1-2
v_call: TRBV7-9
cdr3_aa: CASSSLRTTYGYTF
cdr3_nt: TGTGCCAGCAGCTCCCTTCGGACGACCTATGGCTACACCTTC

d_call: .
clone_size: many
j_call: TRBJ2-1
v_call: TRBV7-9
cdr3_aa: CASTVGGNEQFF
cdr3_nt: TGTGCCAGCACAGTAGGAGGTAATGAGCAGTTCTTC

d_call: .
clone_size: many
j_call: TRBJ1-2
v_call: TRBV20-1
cdr3_aa: CSASAVEANYGYTF
cdr3_nt: TGCAGTGCTAGCGCGGTCGAAGCTAACTATGGCTACACCTTC

d_call: .
clone_size: .
j_call: TRBJ2-2
v_call: TRBV10-3
cdr3_aa: CAISEASMAGELFF
cdr3_nt: TGTGCCATCAGTGAAGCCTCGATGGCCGGGGAGCTGTTTTTT

d_call: .
clone_size: many
j_call: TRBJ2-2
v_call: TRBV11-2
cdr3_aa: CASSLGAGELFF
cdr3_nt: TGTGCCAGCAGCTTAGGAGCCGGGGAGCTGTTTTTT

d_call: TRBD1
clone_size: many
j_call: TRBJ2-7
v_call: TRBV7-9
cdr3_aa: CASSPGTGNYEQYF
cdr3_nt: TGTGCCAGCAGCCCAGGGACAGGGAACTACGAGCAGTACTTC

d_call: .
clone_size: .
j_call: TRBJ2-4
v_call: TRBV5-6
cdr3_aa: CASSSRGLAKNIQYF
cdr3_nt: TGTGCCAGCAGCTCACGTGGGTTAGCCAAAAACATTCAGTACTTC

d_call: .
clone_size: many
j_call: TRBJ1-2
v_call: TRBV7-2
cdr3_aa: CASSFPGNVYGYTF
cdr3_nt: TGTGCCAGCAGCTTCCCAGGGAACGTCTATGGCTACACCTTC

d_call: TRBD2
clone_size: many
j_call: TRBJ2-7
v_call: TRBV30
cdr3_aa: CACPRTSNIYEQYF
cdr3_nt: TGTGCCTGCCCCAGGACTAGCAATATCTACGAGCAGTACTTC

d_call: .
clone_size: few
j_call: TRBJ1-1
v_call: TRBV27
cdr3_aa: CASGWDRGSEAFF
cdr3_nt: TGTGCCAGCGGGTGGGATCGGGGATCTGAAGCTTTCTTT

d_call: TRBD2
clone_size: .
j_call: TRBJ2-1
v_call: TRBV6-1
cdr3_aa: CASNNGLAGGYNEQFF
cdr3_nt: TGTGCCAGCAACAACGGACTAGCGGGGGGGTACAATGAGCAGTTCTTC

d_call: TRBD2
clone_size: .
j_call: TRBJ2-1
v_call: TRBV6-1
cdr3_aa: CASSEWLAGGGNEQFF
cdr3_nt: TGTGCCAGCAGTGAGTGGCTAGCGGGGGGGGGCAATGAGCAGTTCTTC

d_call: .
clone_size: .
j_call: TRBJ1-1
v_call: TRBV28
cdr3_aa: CASSPSCGGPNTEAFF
cdr3_nt: TGTGCCAGCAGCCCGTCTTGCGGGGGGCCGAACACTGAAGCTTTCTTT

d_call: TRBD2
clone_size: few
j_call: TRBJ2-7
v_call: TRBV5-8
cdr3_aa: CASSLFLVLAGGYSYEQYF
cdr3_nt: TGTGCCAGCAGCTTATTTTTAGTGCTAGCGGGGGGGTACTCCTACGAGCAGTACTTC

d_call: .
clone_size: many
j_call: TRBJ2-1
v_call: TRBV27
cdr3_aa: CASGNPWGNEQFF
cdr3_nt: TGTGCCAGCGGAAACCCTTGGGGCAATGAGCAGTTCTTC

d_call: TRBD2
clone_size: many
j_call: TRBJ2-5
v_call: TRBV7-2
cdr3_aa: CASSPQRGGAGETQYF
cdr3_nt: TGTGCCAGCAGCCCCCAGCGCGGGGGGGCCGGAGAGACCCAGTACTTC

d_call: TRBD1
clone_size: many
j_call: TRBJ1-1
v_call: TRBV20-1
cdr3_aa: CSASGTETEAFF
cdr3_nt: TGCAGTGCATCCGGGACAGAAACTGAAGCTTTCTTT

d_call: .
clone_size: many
j_call: TRBJ2-7
v_call: TRBV18
cdr3_aa: CASSAEGWGGEQYF
cdr3_nt: TGTGCCAGCTCAGCCGAAGGTTGGGGCGGCGAGCAGTACTTC

d_call: .
clone_size: .
j_call: TRBJ1-2
v_call: TRBV4-2
cdr3_aa: CASGPQASAVYGYTF
cdr3_nt: TGTGCCAGCGGACCGCAGGCAAGCGCCGTCTATGGCTACACCTTC

d_call: .
clone_size: many
j_call: TRBJ2-2
v_call: TRBV2
cdr3_aa: CASRSIGSTGELFF
cdr3_nt: TGTGCCAGCAGATCCATAGGGTCCACCGGGGAGCTGTTTTTT

d_call: .
clone_size: .
j_call: TRBJ1-1
v_call: TRBV20-1
cdr3_aa: CSASEGTGEAFF
cdr3_nt: TGCAGTGCCTCCGAGGGGACCGGTGAAGCTTTCTTT

d_call: TRBD1
clone_size: many
j_call: TRBJ1-2
v_call: TRBV5-1
cdr3_aa: CASSLALGTGDYGYTF
cdr3_nt: TGCGCCAGCAGCTTGGCCCTCGGGACAGGGGACTATGGCTACACCTTC

d_call: TRBD1
clone_size: .
j_call: TRBJ2-3
v_call: TRBV6-1
cdr3_aa: CASNRQGGTDTQYF
cdr3_nt: TGTGCCAGCAACCGACAGGGTGGCACAGATACGCAGTATTTT

d_call: .
clone_size: many
j_call: TRBJ2-1
v_call: TRBV12-5
cdr3_aa: CASGLVRDNNEQFF
cdr3_nt: TGTGCTAGTGGTTTAGTTAGGGATAACAATGAGCAGTTCTTC

d_call: .
clone_size: .
j_call: TRBJ2-5
v_call: TRBV12-3/TRBV12-4
cdr3_aa: CASSLPVTQETQYF
cdr3_nt: TGTGCCAGCAGTTTACCGGTAACCCAAGAGACCCAGTACTTC

d_call: .
clone_size: few
j_call: TRBJ1-1
v_call: TRBV9
cdr3_aa: CASSATGRVGMNTEAFF
cdr3_nt: TGTGCCAGCAGCGCAACGGGCAGGGTCGGCATGAACACTGAAGCTTTCTTT

d_call: TRBD1
clone_size: many
j_call: TRBJ2-7
v_call: TRBV28
cdr3_aa: CASSYRDRQYYEQYF
cdr3_nt: TGTGCCAGCAGCTATAGGGACAGGCAGTACTACGAGCAGTACTTC

d_call: .
clone_size: few
j_call: TRBJ2-7
v_call: TRBV12-3/TRBV12-4
cdr3_aa: CASSLIPTQQYF
cdr3_nt: TGTGCCAGCAGTTTAATCCCGACGCAGCAGTACTTC

d_call: TRBD2
clone_size: many
j_call: TRBJ2-1
v_call: TRBV3-1
cdr3_aa: CASSQVLPSGVSEQFF
cdr3_nt: TGTGCCAGCAGCCAAGTCCTTCCTAGCGGGGTGTCTGAGCAGTTCTTC

d_call: .
clone_size: many
j_call: TRBJ2-5
v_call: TRBV12-3/TRBV12-4
cdr3_aa: CASSLLGVVGETQYF
cdr3_nt: TGTGCCAGCAGTTTATTGGGGGTAGTGGGTGAGACCCAGTACTTC

d_call: .
clone_size: many
j_call: TRBJ1-3
v_call: TRBV11-2
cdr3_aa: CASSVKRGGRADGNTIYF
cdr3_nt: TGTGCCAGCAGCGTAAAAAGGGGTGGTCGGGCGGACGGAAACACCATATATTTT

d_call: TRBD1
clone_size: many
j_call: TRBJ2-3
v_call: TRBV28
cdr3_aa: CASSSIHRTGETDTQYF
cdr3_nt: TGTGCCAGCAGTTCCATCCACCGGACAGGGGAGACAGATACGCAGTATTTT

d_call: .
clone_size: many
j_call: TRBJ1-5
v_call: TRBV27
cdr3_aa: CASSPKGRTSYSNQPQHF
cdr3_nt: TGTGCCAGCAGTCCCAAGGGGCGGACCAGTTATAGCAATCAGCCCCAGCATTTT

d_call: .
clone_size: many
j_call: TRBJ2-1
v_call: TRBV28
cdr3_aa: CASSSPWSLNEQFF
cdr3_nt: TGTGCCAGCAGTTCCCCCTGGAGTCTCAATGAGCAGTTCTTC

d_call: TRBD1
clone_size: many
j_call: TRBJ2-1
v_call: TRBV12-3/TRBV12-4
cdr3_aa: CASSWLGGDEQFF
cdr3_nt: TGTGCCAGCAGTTGGTTAGGGGGCGATGAGCAGTTCTTC

d_call: .
clone_size: many
j_call: TRBJ2-2
v_call: TRBV19
cdr3_aa: CASSWGTQTGELFF
cdr3_nt: TGTGCCAGTAGCTGGGGGACGCAAACCGGGGAGCTGTTTTTT

d_call: TRBD2
clone_size: many
j_call: TRBJ2-5
v_call: TRBV18
cdr3_aa: CASSPGLAGETQYF
cdr3_nt: TGTGCCAGCTCACCAGGACTAGCCGGGGAGACCCAGTACTTC

d_call: TRBD1
clone_size: .
j_call: TRBJ2-6
v_call: TRBV29-1
cdr3_aa: CSVMLGGPGANVLTF
cdr3_nt: TGCAGCGTTATGTTAGGGGGCCCTGGGGCCAACGTCCTGACTTTC

d_call: .
clone_size: many
j_call: TRBJ2-7
v_call: TRBV20-1
cdr3_aa: CSARRGRAYEQYF
cdr3_nt: TGCAGTGCTAGGAGGGGCAGGGCCTACGAGCAGTACTTC

d_call: .
clone_size: many
j_call: TRBJ2-7
v_call: TRBV6-2/TRBV6-3
cdr3_aa: CASSLNSPFEEQYF
cdr3_nt: TGTGCCAGCAGTTTAAACAGCCCCTTCGAGGAGCAGTACTTC

d_call: .
clone_size: .
j_call: TRBJ2-7
v_call: TRBV28
cdr3_aa: CASSFDEQYF
cdr3_nt: TGTGCCAGCAGTTTTGACGAGCAGTACTTC

d_call: TRBD2
clone_size: many
j_call: TRBJ2-3
v_call: TRBV24-1
cdr3_aa: CATSNPGGIDTQYF
cdr3_nt: TGTGCCACCAGTAATCCCGGGGGGATAGATACGCAGTATTTT

d_call: TRBD1
clone_size: few
j_call: TRBJ1-2
v_call: TRBV29-1
cdr3_aa: CSVGIPTGGGNYGYTF
cdr3_nt: TGCAGCGTTGGAATTCCGACAGGGGGTGGTAACTATGGCTACACCTTC

d_call: TRBD2
clone_size: few
j_call: TRBJ2-7
v_call: TRBV5-6
cdr3_aa: CASSRGLGSYEQYF
cdr3_nt: TGTGCCAGCAGCCGGGGACTAGGGTCCTACGAGCAGTACTTC

d_call: .
clone_size: many
j_call: TRBJ2-7
v_call: TRBV2
cdr3_aa: CASLLRGHSYEQYF
cdr3_nt: TGTGCCAGCCTCTTGCGGGGCCACTCCTACGAGCAGTACTTC

d_call: .
clone_size: many
j_call: TRBJ2-3
v_call: TRBV7-2
cdr3_aa: CASKSMRVYTDTQYF
cdr3_nt: TGTGCCAGCAAGTCGATGCGGGTTTACACAGATACGCAGTATTTT

d_call: .
clone_size: many
j_call: TRBJ1-5
v_call: TRBV30
cdr3_aa: CAWNTGGGNNQPQHF
cdr3_nt: TGTGCCTGGAATACGGGAGGAGGGAACAATCAGCCCCAGCATTTT

d_call: TRBD2
clone_size: .
j_call: TRBJ2-5
v_call: TRBV6-1
cdr3_aa: CASRVSGDQETQYF
cdr3_nt: TGTGCCAGCAGGGTTAGCGGGGACCAAGAGACCCAGTACTTC